This T cell receptor (beta chain) was obtained from a study of T cells in localized non-small cell lung cancer. Study-wide results and limits: As only one tumor region underwent sequencing, heterogeneity remains possible.

The assay was immunoSEQ multiplex PCR, and TCRdb's table has in-frame clones only and misses some. The table has 20,000 to 25,000 clones, 88% seen once. Trimming stripped 6 bases from V and 3 bases from J, with 17 bases between. There are 15 residues in the CDR3. Germline-derived CDR1 and CDR2 are LNHDA and SQIVND (reference sequence). Notes on this clone: Its antigen remains unknown.

The chain uses TRBV19 and TRBJ1-1; D may be TRBD1 (5 bases). The receptor comes from a man aged 40 to 69 with stage II squamous cell lung carcinoma. This specimen consisted of PBMCs, obtained before any cancer treatment. CDR3 residues: CASSPGTEADTEAFF. The CDR3 DNA reads TGTGCCAGTAGCCCCGGGACGGAAGCGGACACTGAAGCTTTCTTT.